This section outlines one T cell receptor (beta chain) sequence together with its context. Original analysis: Amplified reference gene primers provided the basis for estimating nucleated cell counts. TCRdb's copy holds only in-frame clones and misses some; the assay was immunoSEQ multiplex PCR. From that table come the V and J calls and clone size; the DNA was used to work out D and trimming. Of 150,000 to 200,000 clones in the sample, roughly nine tenths were seen once. The record originates from a study of blood T cell repertoires in COVID-19. Study-wide context: Some COVID-19 samples were acute and others convalescent; all came from the United States, Italy and Spain.

The V end lost 4 bases, the J end lost 1 base, and 8 bases lay between the germline ends. Per the germline V gene, CDR1 is ENHRY and CDR2 is SYGVKD. The CDR3 is 15 residues long. The sequence came from a man aged 18 to 35 who had recovered from COVID-19. Sequenced input: peripheral blood. V gene TRBV10-3 combines with J gene TRBJ2-6; maybe TRBD1 (6 bases). The CDR3 loop reads CAISVTGSGANVLTF. DNA for the CDR3: TGTGCCATCAGTGTAACAGGGTCTGGGGCCAACGTCCTGACTTTC.